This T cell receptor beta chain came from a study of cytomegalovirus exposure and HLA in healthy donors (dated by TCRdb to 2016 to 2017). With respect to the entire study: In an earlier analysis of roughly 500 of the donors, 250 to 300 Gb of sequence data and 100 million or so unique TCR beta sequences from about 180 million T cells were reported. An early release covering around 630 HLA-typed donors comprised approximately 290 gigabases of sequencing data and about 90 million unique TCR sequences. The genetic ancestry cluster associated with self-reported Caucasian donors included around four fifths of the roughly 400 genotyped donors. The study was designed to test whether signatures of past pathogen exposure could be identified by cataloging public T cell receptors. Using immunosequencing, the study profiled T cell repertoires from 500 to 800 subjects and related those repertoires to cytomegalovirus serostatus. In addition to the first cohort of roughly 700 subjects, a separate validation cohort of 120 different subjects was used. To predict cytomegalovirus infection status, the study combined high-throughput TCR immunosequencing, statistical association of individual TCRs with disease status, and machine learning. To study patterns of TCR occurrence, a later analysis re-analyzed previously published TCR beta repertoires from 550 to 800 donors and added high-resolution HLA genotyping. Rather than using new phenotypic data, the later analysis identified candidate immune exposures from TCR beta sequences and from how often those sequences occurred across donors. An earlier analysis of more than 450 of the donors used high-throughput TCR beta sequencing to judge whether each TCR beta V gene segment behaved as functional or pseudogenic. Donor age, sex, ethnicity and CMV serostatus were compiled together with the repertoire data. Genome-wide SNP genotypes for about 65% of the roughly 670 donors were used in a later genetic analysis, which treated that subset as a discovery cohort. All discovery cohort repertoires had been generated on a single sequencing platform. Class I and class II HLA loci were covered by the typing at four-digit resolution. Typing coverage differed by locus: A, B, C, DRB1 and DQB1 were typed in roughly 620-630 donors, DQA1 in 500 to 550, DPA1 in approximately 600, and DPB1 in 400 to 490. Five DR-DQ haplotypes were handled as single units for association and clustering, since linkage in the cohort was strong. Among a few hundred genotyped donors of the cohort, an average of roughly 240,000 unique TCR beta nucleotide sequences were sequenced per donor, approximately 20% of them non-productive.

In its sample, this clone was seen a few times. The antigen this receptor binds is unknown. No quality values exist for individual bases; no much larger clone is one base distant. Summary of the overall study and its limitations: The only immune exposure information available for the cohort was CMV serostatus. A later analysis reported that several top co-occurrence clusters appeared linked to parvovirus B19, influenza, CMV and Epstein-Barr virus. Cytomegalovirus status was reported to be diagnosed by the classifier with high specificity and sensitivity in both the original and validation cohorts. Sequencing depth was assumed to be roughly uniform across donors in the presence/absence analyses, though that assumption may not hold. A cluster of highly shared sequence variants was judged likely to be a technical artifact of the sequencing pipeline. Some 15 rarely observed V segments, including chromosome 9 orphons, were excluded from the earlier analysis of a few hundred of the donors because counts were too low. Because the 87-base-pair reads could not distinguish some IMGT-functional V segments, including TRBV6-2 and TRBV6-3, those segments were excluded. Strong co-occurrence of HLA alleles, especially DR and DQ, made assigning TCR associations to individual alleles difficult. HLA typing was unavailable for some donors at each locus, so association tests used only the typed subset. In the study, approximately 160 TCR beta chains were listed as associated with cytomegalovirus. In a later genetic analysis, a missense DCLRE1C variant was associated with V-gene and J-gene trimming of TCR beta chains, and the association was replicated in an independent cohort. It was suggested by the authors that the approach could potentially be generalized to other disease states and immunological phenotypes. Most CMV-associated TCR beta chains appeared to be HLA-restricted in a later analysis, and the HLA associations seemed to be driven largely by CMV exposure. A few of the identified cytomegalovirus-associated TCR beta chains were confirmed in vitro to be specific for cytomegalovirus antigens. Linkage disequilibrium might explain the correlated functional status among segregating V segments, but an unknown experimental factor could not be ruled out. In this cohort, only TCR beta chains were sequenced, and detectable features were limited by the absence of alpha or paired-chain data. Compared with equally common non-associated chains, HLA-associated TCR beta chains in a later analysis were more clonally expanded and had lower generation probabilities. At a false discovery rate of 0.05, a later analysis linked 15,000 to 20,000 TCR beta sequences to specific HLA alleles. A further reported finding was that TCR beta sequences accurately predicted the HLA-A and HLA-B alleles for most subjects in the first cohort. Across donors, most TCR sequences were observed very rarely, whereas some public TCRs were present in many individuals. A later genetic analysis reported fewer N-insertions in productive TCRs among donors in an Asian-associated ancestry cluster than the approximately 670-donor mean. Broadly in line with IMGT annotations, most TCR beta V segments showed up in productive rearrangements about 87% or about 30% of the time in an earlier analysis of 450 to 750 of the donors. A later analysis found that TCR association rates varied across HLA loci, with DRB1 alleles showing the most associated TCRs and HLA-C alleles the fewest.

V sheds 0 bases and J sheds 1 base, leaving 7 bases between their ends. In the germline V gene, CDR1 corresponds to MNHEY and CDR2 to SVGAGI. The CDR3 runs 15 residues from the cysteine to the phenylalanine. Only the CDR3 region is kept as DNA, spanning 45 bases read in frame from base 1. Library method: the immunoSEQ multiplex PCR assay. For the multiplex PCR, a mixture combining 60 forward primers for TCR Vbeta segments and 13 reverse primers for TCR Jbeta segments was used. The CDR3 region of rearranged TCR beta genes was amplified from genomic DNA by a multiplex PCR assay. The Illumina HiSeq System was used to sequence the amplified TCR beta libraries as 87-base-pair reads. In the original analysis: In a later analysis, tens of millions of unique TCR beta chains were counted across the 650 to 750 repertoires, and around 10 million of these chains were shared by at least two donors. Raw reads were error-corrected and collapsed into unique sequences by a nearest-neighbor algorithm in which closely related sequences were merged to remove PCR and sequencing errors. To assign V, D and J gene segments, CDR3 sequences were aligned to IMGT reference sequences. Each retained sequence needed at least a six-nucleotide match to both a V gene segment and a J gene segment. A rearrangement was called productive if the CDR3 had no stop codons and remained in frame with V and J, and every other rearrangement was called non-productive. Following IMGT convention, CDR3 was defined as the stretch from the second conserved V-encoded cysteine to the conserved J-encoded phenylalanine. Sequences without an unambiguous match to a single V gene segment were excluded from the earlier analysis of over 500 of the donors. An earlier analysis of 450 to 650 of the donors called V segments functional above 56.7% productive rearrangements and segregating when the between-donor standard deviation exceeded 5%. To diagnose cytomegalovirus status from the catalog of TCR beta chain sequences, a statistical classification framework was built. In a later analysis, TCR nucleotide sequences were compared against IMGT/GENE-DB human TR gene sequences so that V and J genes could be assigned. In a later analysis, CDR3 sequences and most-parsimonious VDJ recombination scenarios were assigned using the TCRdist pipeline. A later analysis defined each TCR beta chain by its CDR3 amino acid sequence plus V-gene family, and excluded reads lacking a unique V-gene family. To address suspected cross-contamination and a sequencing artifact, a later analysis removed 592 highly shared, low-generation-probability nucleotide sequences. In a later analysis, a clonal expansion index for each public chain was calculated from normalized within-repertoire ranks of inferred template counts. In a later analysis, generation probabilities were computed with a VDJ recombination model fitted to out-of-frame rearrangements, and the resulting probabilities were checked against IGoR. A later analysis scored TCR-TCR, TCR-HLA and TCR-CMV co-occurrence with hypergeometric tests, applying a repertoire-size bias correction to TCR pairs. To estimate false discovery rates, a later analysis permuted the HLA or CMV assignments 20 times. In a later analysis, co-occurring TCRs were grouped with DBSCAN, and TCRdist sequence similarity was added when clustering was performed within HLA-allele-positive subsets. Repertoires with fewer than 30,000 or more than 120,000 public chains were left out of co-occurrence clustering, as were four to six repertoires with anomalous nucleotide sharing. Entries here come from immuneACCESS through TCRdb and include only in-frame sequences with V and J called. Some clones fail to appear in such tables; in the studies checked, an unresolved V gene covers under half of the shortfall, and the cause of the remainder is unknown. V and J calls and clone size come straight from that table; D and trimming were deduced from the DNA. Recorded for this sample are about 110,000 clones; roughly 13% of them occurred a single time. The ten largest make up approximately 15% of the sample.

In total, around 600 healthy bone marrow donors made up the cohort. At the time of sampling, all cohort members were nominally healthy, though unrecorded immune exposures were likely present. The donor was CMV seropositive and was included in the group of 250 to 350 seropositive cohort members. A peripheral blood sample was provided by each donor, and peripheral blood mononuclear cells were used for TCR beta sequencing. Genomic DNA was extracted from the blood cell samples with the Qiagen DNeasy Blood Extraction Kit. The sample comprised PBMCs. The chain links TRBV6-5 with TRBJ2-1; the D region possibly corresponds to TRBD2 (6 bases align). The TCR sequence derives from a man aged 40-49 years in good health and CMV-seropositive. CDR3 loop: CASSYSGGSYNEQFF. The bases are TGTGCCAGCAGTTACTCGGGGGGTTCCTACAATGAGCAGTTCTTC.